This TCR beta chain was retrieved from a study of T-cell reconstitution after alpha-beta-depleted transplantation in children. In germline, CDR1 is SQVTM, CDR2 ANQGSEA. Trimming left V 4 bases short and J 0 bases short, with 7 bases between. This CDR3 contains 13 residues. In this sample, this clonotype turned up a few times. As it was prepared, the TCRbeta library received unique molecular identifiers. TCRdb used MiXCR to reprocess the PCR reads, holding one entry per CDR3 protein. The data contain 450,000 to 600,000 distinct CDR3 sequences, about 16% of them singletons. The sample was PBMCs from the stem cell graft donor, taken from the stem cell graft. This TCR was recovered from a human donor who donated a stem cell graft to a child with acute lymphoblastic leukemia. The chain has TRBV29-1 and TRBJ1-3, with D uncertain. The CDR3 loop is CSVAGYSGNTIYF. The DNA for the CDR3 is TGCAGCGTTGCCGGATACTCTGGAAACACCATATATTTT.